The present T cell receptor (beta chain) was sequenced within a study of blood T cell repertoires in COVID-19. Study context: Samples representing acute and convalescent COVID-19 were sourced from the United States, Italy and Spain. Sample material is recorded as cDNA or gDNA derived from T cells, B-cell-depleted T cells, or PBMCs.

A Seattle source enrolled patients during active infection and followed them longitudinally. Authors' processing steps: Quantification of nucleated cells was approximated via reference gene primer amplification. Only in-frame clones appear in the TCRdb table, and some are missing; sequencing was by immunoSEQ multiplex PCR. From that table come the V and J calls and clone size; the DNA was used to work out D and trimming. The table lists approximately 290,000 clones, roughly 91% of them singletons, with roughly 11% in the top ten. Germline V gene data show CDR1 as KGHDR and CDR2 as SFDVKD. Trimming removed 4 bases from V and 6 bases from J; junction bases left unmatched: 6. The CDR3 extends over 17 amino acids.

The chain uses TRBV24-1 and TRBJ2-1, with 15 nucleotides matching TRBD2. The specimen sequenced was peripheral blood. The origin of this receptor is a woman in her 30s with COVID-19, enrolled during active disease. The chain's CDR3 is CATSDPGLAGGVNEQFF. The CDR3 region has the DNA TGTGCCACCAGTGACCCGGGACTAGCGGGGGGTGTCAATGAGCAGTTCTTC.